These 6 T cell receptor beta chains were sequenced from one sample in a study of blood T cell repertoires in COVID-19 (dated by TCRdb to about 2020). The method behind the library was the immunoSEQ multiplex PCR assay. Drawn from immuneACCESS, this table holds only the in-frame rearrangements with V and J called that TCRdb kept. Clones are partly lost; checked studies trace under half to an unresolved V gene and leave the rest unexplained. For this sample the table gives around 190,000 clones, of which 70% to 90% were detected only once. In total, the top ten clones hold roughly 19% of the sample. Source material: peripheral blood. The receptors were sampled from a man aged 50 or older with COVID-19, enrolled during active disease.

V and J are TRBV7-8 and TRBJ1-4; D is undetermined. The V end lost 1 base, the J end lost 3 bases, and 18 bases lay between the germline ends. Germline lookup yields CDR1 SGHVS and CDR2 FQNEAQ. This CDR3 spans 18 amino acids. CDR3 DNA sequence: TGTGCCAGCAGCTTAGGTCCGAGGGCTCTTCGGGCTAATGAAAAACTGTTTTTT. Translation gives CASSLGPRALRANEKLFF.

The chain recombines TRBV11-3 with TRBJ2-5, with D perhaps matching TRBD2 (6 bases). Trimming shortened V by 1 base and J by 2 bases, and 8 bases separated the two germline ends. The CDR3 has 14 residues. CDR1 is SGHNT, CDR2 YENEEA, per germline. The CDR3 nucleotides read TGTGCCAGCAGCTTAGGGCGGGGACAAGAGACCCAGTACTTC. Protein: CASSLGRGQETQYF.

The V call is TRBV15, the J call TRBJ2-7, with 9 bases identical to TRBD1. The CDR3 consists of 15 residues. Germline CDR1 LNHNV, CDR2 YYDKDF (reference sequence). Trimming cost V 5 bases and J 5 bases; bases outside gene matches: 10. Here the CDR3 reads CATSGPRQGENEQYF. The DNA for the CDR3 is TGTGCCACCAGCGGGCCCCGACAGGGGGAAAACGAGCAGTACTTC.

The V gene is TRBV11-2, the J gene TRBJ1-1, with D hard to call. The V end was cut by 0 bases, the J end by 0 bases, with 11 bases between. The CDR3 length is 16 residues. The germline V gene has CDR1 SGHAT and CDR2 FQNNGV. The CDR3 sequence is CASSLEFVGMNTEAFF. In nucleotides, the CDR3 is TGTGCCAGCAGCTTAGAGTTTGTGGGCATGAACACTGAAGCTTTCTTT. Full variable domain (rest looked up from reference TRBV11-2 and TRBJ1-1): EAGVAQSPRYKIIEKRQSVAFWCNPISGHATLYWYQQILGQGPKLLIQFQNNGVVDDSQLPKDRFSAERLKGVDSTLKIQPAKLEDSAVYLCASSLEFVGMNTEAFFGQGTRLTVV.

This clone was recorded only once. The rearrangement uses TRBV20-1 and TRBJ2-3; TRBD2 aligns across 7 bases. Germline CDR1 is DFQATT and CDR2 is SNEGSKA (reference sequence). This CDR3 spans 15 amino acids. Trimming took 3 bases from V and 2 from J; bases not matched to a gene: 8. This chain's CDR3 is CSASGSSGTTDTQYF. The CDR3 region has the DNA TGCAGTGCTAGTGGGTCTAGCGGAACCACAGATACGCAGTATTTT.

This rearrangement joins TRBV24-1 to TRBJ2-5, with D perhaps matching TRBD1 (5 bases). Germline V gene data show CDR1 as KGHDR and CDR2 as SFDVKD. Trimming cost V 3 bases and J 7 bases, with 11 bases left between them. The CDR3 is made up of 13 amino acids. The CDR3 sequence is CATSDITTGTQYF. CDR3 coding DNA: TGTGCCACCAGTGATATTACTACAGGGACCCAGTACTTC.